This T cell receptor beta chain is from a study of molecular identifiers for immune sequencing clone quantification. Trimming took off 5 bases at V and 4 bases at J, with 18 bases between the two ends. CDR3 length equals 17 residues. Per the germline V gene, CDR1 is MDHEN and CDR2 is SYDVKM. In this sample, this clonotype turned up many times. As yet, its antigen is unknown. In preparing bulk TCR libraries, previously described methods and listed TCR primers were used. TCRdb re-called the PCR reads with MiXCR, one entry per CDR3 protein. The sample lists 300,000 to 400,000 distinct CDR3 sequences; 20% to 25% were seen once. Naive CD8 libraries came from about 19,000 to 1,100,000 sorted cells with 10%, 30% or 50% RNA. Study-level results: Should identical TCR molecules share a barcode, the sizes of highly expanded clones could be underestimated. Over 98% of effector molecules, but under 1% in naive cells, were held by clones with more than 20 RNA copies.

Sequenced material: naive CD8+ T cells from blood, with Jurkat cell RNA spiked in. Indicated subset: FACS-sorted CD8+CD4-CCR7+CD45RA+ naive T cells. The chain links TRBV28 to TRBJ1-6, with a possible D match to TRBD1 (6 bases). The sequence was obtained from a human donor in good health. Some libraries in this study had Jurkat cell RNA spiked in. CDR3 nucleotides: TGTGCCAGCAGTCCCGTTGGGGGCATGCGATATAATTCACCCCTCCACTTT. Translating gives CASSPVGGMRYNSPLHF.